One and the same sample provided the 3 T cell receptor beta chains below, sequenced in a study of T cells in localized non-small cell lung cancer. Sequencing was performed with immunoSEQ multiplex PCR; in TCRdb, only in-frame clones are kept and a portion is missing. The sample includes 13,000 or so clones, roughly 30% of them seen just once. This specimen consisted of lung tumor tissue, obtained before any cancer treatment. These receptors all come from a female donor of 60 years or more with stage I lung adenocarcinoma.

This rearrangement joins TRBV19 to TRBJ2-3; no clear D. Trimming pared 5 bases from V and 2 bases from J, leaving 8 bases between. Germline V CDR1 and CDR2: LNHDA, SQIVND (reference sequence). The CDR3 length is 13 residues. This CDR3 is CASSYTVTDTQYF. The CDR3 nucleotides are TGTGCCAGTAGTTACACAGTCACAGATACGCAGTATTTT.

The CDR3 loop reads CASSIDWLEQYF. The CDR3 nucleotides read TGTGCCAGCAGTATAGACTGGTTGGAGCAGTACTTC. The rearrangement uses TRBV9 and TRBJ2-7; the D is unclear. The CDR3 covers 12 residues. From germline, CDR1 is SGDLS and CDR2 YYNGEE. Trimming took 5 bases from V and 7 from J, leaving 13 bases between them.

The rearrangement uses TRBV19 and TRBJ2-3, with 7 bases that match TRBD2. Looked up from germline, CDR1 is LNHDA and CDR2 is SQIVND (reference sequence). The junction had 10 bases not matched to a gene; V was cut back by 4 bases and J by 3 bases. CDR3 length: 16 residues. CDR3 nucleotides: TGTGCCAGTAGTAGACTAGCCGGGAGTGGAACAGATACGCAGTATTTT. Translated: CASSRLAGSGTDTQYF.